This T cell receptor beta chain is from a study of cytomegalovirus exposure and HLA in healthy donors. Whole-study results and caveats: Later analysis reportedly placed an Asian-associated ancestry cluster below the roughly 700-donor mean in N-insertions. With high specificity and sensitivity, the classifier reportedly diagnosed cytomegalovirus status. Accurate prediction of HLA-A and HLA-B alleles (for most subjects) was reportedly achieved from TCR beta sequences.

The donors gave bone marrow, and they were healthy. Worth noting for this clone: The target antigen is unknown.

The CDR3 is 14 residues long. Germline V gene lookup returns CDR1 SGHTA and CDR2 FQGNSA. The junction had 6 bases not matched to a gene; V was cut back by 1 base and J by 9 bases. 60 Vbeta and 13 Jbeta primers were used in PCR. Clones were read by immunoSEQ multiplex PCR, and TCRdb kept only the in-frame ones, dropping some. This table has 65,000 to 95,000 clones, over 70% appearing once. The chain joins TRBV7-2 to TRBJ2-1, with TRBD2 matching over 7 bases. Input material: PBMCs. The TCR comes from a man aged 65 to 85 in good health and CMV-seronegative. The CDR3 reads CASSLGLAVSEQFF. The CDR3 nucleotides read TGTGCCAGCAGCTTAGGACTAGCAGTCAGTGAGCAGTTCTTC.